This is a list of T cell receptor beta chains from one sample in a study of regulatory T cells in long-lasting Graves disease. Using its own MiXCR run on the multiplex PCR reads, TCRdb lists one record per CDR3 protein. The sample includes 400,000 to 650,000 distinct CDR3 sequences, roughly 15% of them seen just once. This same sample was also taken into another study, of T cells in Graves' hyperthyroidism and ophthalmopathy.

The specimen was peripheral blood mononuclear cells (PBMCs), collected at new diagnosis, from a patient treated with antithyroid drugs. These receptors all stem from a woman aged 35-65 years with Graves disease. Both conserved end residues are part of each CDR3. The D gene is left open where the match is weak. The size field is filled for only some rows; it gives once, few, many or a size class.

D gene: NA
J gene: TRBJ2-7
clone size: NA
V gene: TRBV12-3/TRBV12-4
CDR3 protein: CASSPLEYEQYF

D gene: NA
J gene: TRBJ2-7
clone size: many
V gene: TRBV12-3/TRBV12-4
CDR3 protein: CASSLEGGAYEQYF

D gene: TRBD2
J gene: TRBJ2-7
clone size: NA
V gene: TRBV14
CDR3 protein: CASSGGGARYEQYF

D gene: TRBD1
J gene: TRBJ2-1
clone size: many
V gene: TRBV30
CDR3 protein: CAWVPGTGYNEQFF

D gene: NA
J gene: TRBJ1-4
clone size: few
V gene: TRBV7-6
CDR3 protein: CASSPTGTRNEKLFF

D gene: NA
J gene: TRBJ1-1
clone size: NA
V gene: TRBV12-3/TRBV12-4
CDR3 protein: CASRTRGQRDTEAFF

D gene: TRBD2
J gene: TRBJ2-7
clone size: NA
V gene: TRBV4-1
CDR3 protein: CASSLGLVGTYEQYF

D gene: NA
J gene: TRBJ1-6
clone size: many
V gene: TRBV27
CDR3 protein: CASSLKGLGTTNSPLHF

D gene: NA
J gene: TRBJ1-1
clone size: few
V gene: TRBV7-9
CDR3 protein: CASSLAEGEAFF

D gene: TRBD1
J gene: TRBJ1-6
clone size: NA
V gene: TRBV11-2
CDR3 protein: CASSIVGTGNSPLHF

D gene: NA
J gene: TRBJ2-3
clone size: many
V gene: TRBV12-3/TRBV12-4
CDR3 protein: CASSLPWVGTDTQYF

D gene: NA
J gene: TRBJ2-2
clone size: many
V gene: TRBV12-3/TRBV12-4
CDR3 protein: CASRARQFTGELFF

D gene: NA
J gene: TRBJ2-6
clone size: NA
V gene: TRBV4-1
CDR3 protein: CASSQVGKAGANVLTF

D gene: TRBD2
J gene: TRBJ2-3
clone size: few
V gene: TRBV6-5
CDR3 protein: CASSSAGGGKDTQYF

D gene: NA
J gene: TRBJ1-1
clone size: NA
V gene: TRBV19
CDR3 protein: CATTGGLINTEAFF

D gene: NA
J gene: TRBJ2-2
clone size: many
V gene: TRBV5-1
CDR3 protein: CASSSSSGNTGELFF

D gene: NA
J gene: TRBJ1-6
clone size: few
V gene: TRBV3-1
CDR3 protein: CASSQGPAVGSPLHF

D gene: NA
J gene: TRBJ1-6
clone size: many
V gene: TRBV15
CDR3 protein: CATGWEADNSPLHF

D gene: TRBD2
J gene: TRBJ2-5
clone size: NA
V gene: TRBV5-1
CDR3 protein: CASSRNGLAAQETQYF

D gene: NA
J gene: TRBJ1-1
clone size: many
V gene: TRBV5-1
CDR3 protein: CASRVIPELNTEAFF

D gene: TRBD1
J gene: TRBJ1-1
clone size: NA
V gene: TRBV7-3
CDR3 protein: CASSSGQGQGATFF

D gene: NA
J gene: TRBJ1-1
clone size: many
V gene: TRBV2
CDR3 protein: CASTDIPNGAFF

D gene: NA
J gene: TRBJ1-1
clone size: many
V gene: TRBV7-9
CDR3 protein: CASIWDSGEAFF

D gene: TRBD1
J gene: TRBJ2-7
clone size: NA
V gene: TRBV18
CDR3 protein: CASSPTRDSFYEQYF

D gene: NA
J gene: TRBJ1-3
clone size: NA
V gene: TRBV6-2/TRBV6-3
CDR3 protein: CASSKTEHSGNTIYF

D gene: NA
J gene: TRBJ2-2
clone size: few
V gene: TRBV12-5
CDR3 protein: CASGLSGTLTGELFF

D gene: NA
J gene: TRBJ2-3
clone size: many
V gene: TRBV20-1
CDR3 protein: CSAAAGLTDTQYF

D gene: TRBD2
J gene: TRBJ2-1
clone size: NA
V gene: TRBV28
CDR3 protein: CASGRGGAYNEQFF

D gene: NA
J gene: TRBJ1-2
clone size: once
V gene: TRBV6-1
CDR3 protein: CASSITDGYGYTF

D gene: TRBD1
J gene: TRBJ1-6
clone size: few
V gene: TRBV20-1
CDR3 protein: CSAKQGSGSYNSPLHF

D gene: NA
J gene: TRBJ2-3
clone size: NA
V gene: TRBV6-1
CDR3 protein: CASRPRQGRTDTQYF

D gene: NA
J gene: TRBJ2-7
clone size: many
V gene: TRBV12-3/TRBV12-4
CDR3 protein: CASSWAQREQYF

D gene: TRBD1
J gene: TRBJ1-1
clone size: NA
V gene: TRBV19
CDR3 protein: CASNRGLLIRNTEAFF

D gene: NA
J gene: TRBJ1-2
clone size: many
V gene: TRBV7-9
CDR3 protein: CASSLEGGQNYGYTF

D gene: NA
J gene: TRBJ1-1
clone size: few
V gene: TRBV20-1
CDR3 protein: CSAPGLHGNTEAFF

D gene: NA
J gene: TRBJ1-6
clone size: NA
V gene: TRBV2
CDR3 protein: CASREGAHNSPLHF

D gene: TRBD1
J gene: TRBJ1-1
clone size: few
V gene: TRBV6-5
CDR3 protein: CASSYRQGEMNTEAFF

D gene: NA
J gene: TRBJ2-1
clone size: many
V gene: TRBV12-3/TRBV12-4
CDR3 protein: CASSQFYNEQFF

D gene: TRBD1
J gene: TRBJ1-4
clone size: many
V gene: TRBV2
CDR3 protein: CASSNQGDGEKLFF

D gene: NA
J gene: TRBJ2-3
clone size: once
V gene: TRBV6-2/TRBV6-3
CDR3 protein: CASSEDGGGAADTQYF

D gene: NA
J gene: TRBJ1-6
clone size: NA
V gene: TRBV20-1
CDR3 protein: CSARDQGRIDPPLHF

D gene: NA
J gene: TRBJ1-6
clone size: few
V gene: TRBV18
CDR3 protein: CASSPRDGANSPLHF

D gene: TRBD1
J gene: TRBJ1-6
clone size: many
V gene: TRBV5-5
CDR3 protein: CASSRQWSTGASSYNSPLHF

D gene: NA
J gene: TRBJ1-1
clone size: few
V gene: TRBV14
CDR3 protein: CASSQTTGNTEAFF

D gene: NA
J gene: TRBJ1-1
clone size: NA
V gene: TRBV29-1
CDR3 protein: CSVRLVNTEAFF

D gene: NA
J gene: TRBJ2-1
clone size: NA
V gene: TRBV14
CDR3 protein: CASSQDGWRGRITEQFF

D gene: NA
J gene: TRBJ2-3
clone size: many
V gene: TRBV7-6
CDR3 protein: CASGRTGSDTQYF

D gene: NA
J gene: TRBJ1-4
clone size: many
V gene: TRBV18
CDR3 protein: CASSPRDGNEKLFF

D gene: TRBD1
J gene: TRBJ2-5
clone size: NA
V gene: TRBV10-3
CDR3 protein: CAISDRGPETQYF

D gene: TRBD1
J gene: TRBJ2-5
clone size: few
V gene: TRBV4-1
CDR3 protein: CASSHHDRGQETQYF

D gene: TRBD1
J gene: TRBJ1-2
clone size: few
V gene: TRBV20-1
CDR3 protein: CSARPGQGQANYGYTF

D gene: NA
J gene: TRBJ2-5
clone size: many
V gene: TRBV2
CDR3 protein: CASSEQSTATGTQYF

D gene: TRBD1
J gene: TRBJ2-7
clone size: few
V gene: TRBV9
CDR3 protein: CASGVEGTGEQYF

D gene: NA
J gene: TRBJ1-1
clone size: once
V gene: TRBV19
CDR3 protein: CASSIGTRGTEAFF

D gene: TRBD2
J gene: TRBJ2-2
clone size: NA
V gene: TRBV10-2
CDR3 protein: CASKTSGGDYTGELFF

D gene: TRBD1
J gene: TRBJ2-3
clone size: NA
V gene: TRBV7-2
CDR3 protein: CASSEDRVSTDTQYF

D gene: NA
J gene: TRBJ2-5
clone size: many
V gene: TRBV6-1
CDR3 protein: CASSESRLAETQYF

D gene: NA
J gene: TRBJ2-3
clone size: NA
V gene: TRBV2
CDR3 protein: CASKKDTDTQYF

D gene: TRBD2
J gene: TRBJ2-3
clone size: NA
V gene: TRBV11-3
CDR3 protein: CASSLDWLAGTDTQYF